The rows below give T cell receptor beta chains drawn from one sample of a study of Graves' ophthalmopathy and Graves' hyperthyroidism. TCRdb re-called the multiplex PCR reads through MiXCR, storing one row per CDR3 protein. Here the sample spans 150,000 to 200,000 distinct CDR3 sequences, roughly two fifths being singletons. The sequenced sample consisted of peripheral blood. The receptors shown here come from a man aged 25-40 years with Graves' ophthalmopathy. CDR3s include the opening cysteine and the closing phenylalanine or tryptophan. A D gene is named only where the DNA matches it firmly. A clone size is listed for some rows: how often the clone was seen (once, few, many), or a class if it is expanded.

cdr3_length,j_call,d_call,v_call,clone_size,cdr3_aa,cdr3_nt
14,TRBJ1-1,NA,TRBV7-3,many,CASSLTPTRTEAFF,TGTGCCAGCAGCTTAACCCCTACACGGACTGAAGCTTTCTTT
15,TRBJ1-1,NA,TRBV2,NA,CASSEGPADPTEAFF,TGTGCCAGCAGTGAAGGACCAGCAGACCCGACTGAAGCTTTCTTT
14,TRBJ2-5,TRBD1,TRBV6-2/TRBV6-3,once,CASSDGTGQETQYF,TGTGCCAGCAGCGATGGGACAGGACAAGAGACCCAGTACTTC
13,TRBJ1-5,NA,TRBV12-3/TRBV12-4,many,CASSLTERQPQHF,TGTGCCAGCAGTTTAACCGAGCGGCAGCCCCAGCATTTT
15,TRBJ2-5,NA,TRBV9,NA,CASSQELGAFETQYF,TGTGCCAGCAGCCAGGAGCTGGGGGCGTTCGAGACCCAGTACTTC
14,TRBJ1-2,NA,TRBV6-1,many,CASTKGRENYGYTF,TGTGCCAGCACCAAGGGAAGGGAGAACTATGGCTACACCTTC
16,TRBJ1-2,NA,TRBV12-3/TRBV12-4,many,CASSLAMGEGGYGYTF,TGTGCCAGCAGTTTAGCGATGGGCGAGGGTGGCTATGGCTACACCTTC
14,TRBJ2-7,TRBD2,TRBV20-1,many,CSAPPGLAGEEQYF,TGCAGTGCTCCCCCGGGACTAGCGGGAGAGGAGCAGTACTTC
15,TRBJ2-7,NA,TRBV7-2,once,CASSLQGYSPYEQYF,TGTGCCAGCAGCTTGCAGGGCTACTCCCCCTACGAGCAGTACTTC
12,TRBJ1-1,NA,TRBV12-3/TRBV12-4,many,CTSSLANTEAFF,TGTACCAGCAGTTTGGCGAACACTGAAGCTTTCTTT
16,TRBJ2-2,TRBD2,TRBV6-2/TRBV6-3,many,CASSYRGGIDTGELFF,TGTGCCAGCAGTTACCGGGGAGGGATCGACACCGGGGAGCTGTTTTTT
11,TRBJ2-5,NA,TRBV6-1,many,CASMGGETQYF,TGTGCCAGCATGGGGGGAGAGACCCAGTACTTC
13,TRBJ2-7,TRBD1,TRBV20-1,NA,CSARGTAVYEQYF,TGCAGTGCTAGGGGGACAGCCGTCTACGAGCAGTACTTC
15,TRBJ1-2,TRBD1,TRBV5-1,many,CASSKDAQGARGYTF,TGCGCCAGCAGTAAAGACGCACAGGGGGCGCGTGGCTACACCTTC
14,TRBJ1-5,NA,TRBV6-2/TRBV6-3,NA,CASRGSTNNQPQHF,TGTGCCAGCAGGGGTAGCACGAACAATCAGCCCCAGCATTTT
17,TRBJ2-4,NA,TRBV6-5,NA,CASSYSGQLLAKNIQYF,TGTGCCAGCAGTTACTCCGGCCAGCTACTAGCCAAAAACATTCAGTACTTC
12,TRBJ2-7,NA,TRBV28,NA,CASEGRGYEQYF,TGTGCCTCGGAGGGTAGGGGTTACGAGCAGTACTTC
13,TRBJ2-7,TRBD2,TRBV5-1,many,CAGILAGWGEQYF,TGCGCCGGCATCCTAGCGGGATGGGGGGAGCAGTACTTC
14,TRBJ1-5,TRBD1,TRBV12-3/TRBV12-4,many,CASSLTGVPQPQHF,TGTGCCAGCAGTCTGACAGGGGTACCTCAGCCCCAGCATTTT
15,TRBJ1-1,TRBD1,TRBV27,many,CASSLSTGMNTEAFF,TGTGCCAGCAGTTTATCGACAGGGATGAACACTGAAGCTTTCTTT
15,TRBJ1-1,NA,TRBV12-3/TRBV12-4,many,CASSFSIWGTTEAFF,TGTGCCAGCAGTTTTAGTATCTGGGGAACCACTGAAGCTTTCTTT
13,TRBJ2-7,NA,TRBV7-3,NA,CASSLISGSEQYF,TGTGCCAGCAGCTTAATATCAGGGTCGGAACAGTACTTC
15,TRBJ2-7,TRBD1,TRBV28,many,CASSPGGARAYEQYF,TGTGCCAGCAGTCCAGGGGGTGCTAGGGCCTACGAGCAGTACTTC
15,TRBJ1-2,NA,TRBV6-5,many,CASSYSSLRGNGYTF,TGTGCCAGCAGTTACTCATCCCTCCGGGGGAATGGCTACACCTTC
13,TRBJ2-5,NA,TRBV6-5,NA,CASHSGRQETQYF,TGTGCCAGCCATTCGGGCAGACAAGAGACCCAGTACTTC
13,TRBJ1-5,TRBD1,TRBV12-3/TRBV12-4,many,CASGQGTNQPQHF,TGTGCCAGCGGACAGGGGACGAATCAGCCCCAGCATTTT
15,TRBJ1-2,TRBD1,TRBV6-5,NA,CASSFRQGNPIGYTF,TGTGCCAGCAGTTTTCGACAGGGGAATCCTATCGGCTACACCTTC
16,TRBJ2-2,TRBD2,TRBV12-5,NA,CAGGNGLAGNTGELFF,TGTGCTGGAGGAAACGGACTAGCGGGGAACACCGGGGAGCTGTTTTTT
14,TRBJ1-1,NA,TRBV28,NA,CASSFVSLNTEAFF,TGTGCCAGCAGTTTTGTCAGCTTGAACACTGAAGCTTTCTTT
14,TRBJ2-7,NA,TRBV6-2/TRBV6-3,NA,CASSPRTFNYEQYF,TGTGCCAGCAGTCCCCGGACATTCAACTACGAGCAGTACTTC
16,TRBJ2-7,TRBD2,TRBV6-2/TRBV6-3,many,CASSYRRREDSYEQYF,TGTGCCAGCAGTTACCGGCGGCGGGAGGACTCCTACGAGCAGTACTTC
15,TRBJ1-2,NA,TRBV24-1,NA,CATSDLQKGVWDYTF,TGTGCCACCAGTGATTTGCAGAAAGGGGTTTGGGACTACACCTTC
14,TRBJ1-1,NA,TRBV15,NA,CATSIMRGMTEAFF,TGTGCCACCAGCATCATGAGGGGTATGACTGAAGCTTTCTTT
18,TRBJ2-2,TRBD1,TRBV11-1,NA,CASRSERNRGSNTGELFF,TGTGCCAGCAGGTCCGAAAGAAACAGGGGGAGTAACACCGGGGAGCTGTTTTTT
13,TRBJ2-7,NA,TRBV12-3/TRBV12-4,NA,CASSLGTQYEQYF,TGTGCCAGCAGTTTAGGGACACAGTACGAGCAGTACTTC